The next 11 T cell receptor beta chains were all read from a single sample in a study of identical twins (dated by TCRdb to about 2016). The library relied on 5' RACE. Reads for this sample came from an Illumina HiSeq 2000. TCRdb applied fastp at Q25 and MiXCR to the public reads, then kept only in-frame beta chains. Duplicate CDR3 protein sequences are folded into a single record with the most common DNA and genes. Counted in this sample were about 890,000 distinct CDR3 sequences; about 12% of them appeared once. The ten largest clonotypes hold roughly 1.6% of the sample. The same data also went into a second study, on yellow fever vaccine responses in identical twins.

Sample: PBMCs. Source of these receptors: a woman in her late teens or twenties in good health.

This sequence joins TRBV20-1 and TRBJ2-5, with a weak D call TRBD1 (5 bases). Looked up from germline, CDR1 is DFQATT and CDR2 is SNEGSKA (reference sequence). The CDR3 totals 14 residues. Trimming shortened V by 3 bases and J by 2 bases, and 13 bases separated the two germline ends. The CDR3 nucleotides are TGCAGTGCTAGTAGGGGCTGGGGACAAGAGACCCAGTACTTC. Its translation is CSASRGWGQETQYF.

This clonotype turned up a few times. The J gene is TRBJ2-1, the V gene TRBV25-1; 8 bases align to TRBD2. The CDR3 is made up of 14 amino acids. Germline V gene data show CDR1 as MGHDK and CDR2 as SYGVNS. The ends lost 2 bases at V and 6 bases at J; junction bases unmatched: 3. The CDR3 sequence: CASSERLASNEQFF. The CDR3 nucleotides are TGTGCCAGCAGTGAAAGACTAGCGAGCAATGAGCAGTTCTTC.

V gene TRBV20-1 combines with J gene TRBJ2-1; either TRBD1 or TRBD2 may fit D (6 bases each). With 3 bases removed from V and 7 bases from J, the gap between germline ends came to 22 bases. The CDR3 has 16 amino acids. CDR1 and CDR2 (germline): DFQATT, SNEGSKA (reference sequence). The DNA of the CDR3 is TGCAGTGCTAGGCGCCGGCGGACAGCGGGCCTTAATGAGCAGTTCTTC. Translated: CSARRRRTAGLNEQFF.

The V gene is TRBV4-1, the J gene TRBJ2-5; D not resolved. Germline CDR1 is MGHRA and CDR2 is YSYEKL. The CDR3 loop spans 13 amino acids. The germline V and J ends were trimmed by 8 bases and 5 bases, with 15 bases remaining between them. Here the CDR3 DNA reads TGCGCCAGCGGCAACCCCAGGTTGGAGACCCAGTACTTC. Amino acid sequence: CASGNPRLETQYF.

This clonotype was seen a handful of times. This chain joins TRBV6-1 and TRBJ2-3; weak D call: TRBD1 (6 bases). Trimming took 6 bases from V and 5 from J, leaving 18 bases between them. Per germline, CDR1 MNHNS and CDR2 SASEGT. CDR3 length: 15 amino acids. CDR3 bases: TGTGCCAGCAGAACCGGGGACAAGAGGGTAGATACGCAGTATTTT. Its protein is CASRTGDKRVDTQYF.

This clonotype appeared many times. The chain carries TRBV5-1 and TRBJ2-4; D remains ambiguous. This CDR3 region has 12 residues. Germline CDR1 SGHRS, CDR2 YFSETQ. Trimming cost V 6 bases and J 6 bases, with 10 bases left between them. The CDR3: CASKGRRNIQYF. The CDR3 DNA follows: TGCGCCAGCAAGGGAAGGAGAAACATTCAGTACTTC.

This clonotype has at least ten counts. This chain uses TRBV29-1 with TRBJ1-1, with 9 positions matching TRBD1. CDR3 length: 15 amino acids. Germline lookup yields CDR1 SQVTM and CDR2 ANQGSEA. J was trimmed by 5 bases and V by 3 bases; bases with no gene match: 10. The CDR3 region has the DNA TGCAGCGTTGAGGGGACAGGGCTTCGTGGTACTGAAGCTTTCTTT. Protein product: CSVEGTGLRGTEAFF.

The rearrangement links TRBV12-3 or TRBV12-4 to TRBJ2-1, with a weak D call TRBD2 (6 bases). The CDR3 runs to 13 residues. The V gene lost 5 bases and the J gene lost 11 bases, with 16 bases spanning the gap. CDR3 sequence reads: CASSPASVLKQFF. The DNA for the CDR3 is TGTGCCAGCAGTCCCGCTAGCGTATTGAAGCAGTTCTTC.

This CDR3 is CASSVTAWGGYTF. In DNA, the CDR3 is TGTGCCAGCAGCGTGACAGCCTGGGGTGGCTACACCTTC. The J gene is TRBJ1-2, the V gene TRBV9; tentatively, D is TRBD1 (5 bases). CDR1 SGDLS and CDR2 YYNGEE come from the germline V gene. This CDR3 comprises 13 residues. Trimming took off 2 bases at V and 7 bases at J, with 12 bases between the two ends.

This clonotype has more than one count but fewer than ten. This chain joins TRBV13 and TRBJ2-3, with 7 bases identical to TRBD1. Germline values: CDR1 PRHDT, CDR2 FYEKMQ (reference sequence). The CDR3 covers 18 residues. V was pared by 3 bases and J by 3 bases, with 15 bases of the junction left unmatched. The CDR3 sequence is CASSFSEPRDRKTDTQYF. DNA for the CDR3: TGTGCCAGCAGCTTTTCTGAACCCAGGGACAGAAAGACAGATACGCAGTATTTT.

The rearrangement uses TRBV5-1 and TRBJ1-1, with 8 bases aligning to TRBD1. The CDR3 length is 16 residues. The V gene end was trimmed by 1 base and the J gene end by 0 bases; junction bases not matched to a gene: 5. CDR1 and CDR2 (germline): SGHRS, YFSETQ. The CDR3 is CASSLWTGKMNTEAFF. CDR3 coding DNA: TGCGCCAGCAGCTTGTGGACAGGGAAGATGAACACTGAAGCTTTCTTT.